This T cell receptor beta chain was sequenced in a study of shared T cell receptors in the human thymus. CDR3 size: 18 residues. Germline values: CDR1 MGHRA, CDR2 YSYEKL. The V and J ends lost 6 bases and 9 bases, in that order; junction bases with no gene match: 23. The data were produced by immunoSEQ multiplex PCR, yet TCRdb's version contains in-frame clones alone and is incomplete. In the table there are some 640,000 clones, around 87% of which are singletons. These records were also assigned to another study, of human thymus T cells. From that study: Thymus was obtained from resections taken during corrective heart surgery. V and J gene usage appeared biased in thymic and blood repertoires. Highly overlapping thymic repertoires in unrelated individuals were reported by related research.

The source is a boy in the first two years of life with a congenital heart defect. V and J are TRBV4-1 and TRBJ2-7, with 10 bases lining up with TRBD1. The sample was thymocytes. The CDR3 nucleotides read TGCGCCAGCAGAGACTCCCTCCTGTTCGGGACAGGGGATTTATGGCAGTACTTC. This encodes CASRDSLLFGTGDLWQYF.